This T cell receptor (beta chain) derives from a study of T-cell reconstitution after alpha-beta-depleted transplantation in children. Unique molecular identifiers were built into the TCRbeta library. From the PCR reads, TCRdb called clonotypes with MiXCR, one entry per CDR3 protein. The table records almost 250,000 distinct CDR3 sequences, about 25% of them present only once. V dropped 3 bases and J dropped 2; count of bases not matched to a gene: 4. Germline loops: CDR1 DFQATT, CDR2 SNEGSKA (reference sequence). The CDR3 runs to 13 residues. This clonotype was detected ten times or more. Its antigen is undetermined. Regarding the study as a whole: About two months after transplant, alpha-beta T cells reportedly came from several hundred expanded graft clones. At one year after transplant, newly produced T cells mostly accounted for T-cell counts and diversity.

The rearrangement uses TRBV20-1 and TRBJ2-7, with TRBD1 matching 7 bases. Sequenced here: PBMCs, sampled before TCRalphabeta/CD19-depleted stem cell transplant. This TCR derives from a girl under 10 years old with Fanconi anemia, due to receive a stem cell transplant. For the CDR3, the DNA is TGCAGTGCTAGTCAGGGACAGCCCTACGAGCAGTACTTC. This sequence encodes CSASQGQPYEQYF.